The sequence of this T cell receptor beta chain was determined in a study of circulating and synovial CD4+ cells in juvenile arthritis. The CDR3 has 18 amino acids. V dropped 4 bases and J dropped 0 bases, with 20 bases sitting between them. Germline V lookup: CDR1 SGHDT, CDR2 YYEEEE. The data were produced by immunoSEQ multiplex PCR, yet TCRdb's version contains in-frame clones alone and is incomplete. Found here are around 18,000 clones, approximately 90% of them singletons; the top ten hold about 0.73%. On this clone: Other nucleotide sequences in the sample specify the same CDR3.

The chain links TRBV5-6 to TRBJ1-3, with a weak D call TRBD1 (6 bases). The receptor comes from a human donor with juvenile idiopathic arthritis. Sequencing was done on a sample of CD4+ T cells from blood. This CDR3 is CASSPNPGQLYSGNTIYF. CDR3 DNA sequence: TGTGCCAGCAGCCCTAACCCCGGACAGCTATACTCTGGAAACACCATATATTTT.